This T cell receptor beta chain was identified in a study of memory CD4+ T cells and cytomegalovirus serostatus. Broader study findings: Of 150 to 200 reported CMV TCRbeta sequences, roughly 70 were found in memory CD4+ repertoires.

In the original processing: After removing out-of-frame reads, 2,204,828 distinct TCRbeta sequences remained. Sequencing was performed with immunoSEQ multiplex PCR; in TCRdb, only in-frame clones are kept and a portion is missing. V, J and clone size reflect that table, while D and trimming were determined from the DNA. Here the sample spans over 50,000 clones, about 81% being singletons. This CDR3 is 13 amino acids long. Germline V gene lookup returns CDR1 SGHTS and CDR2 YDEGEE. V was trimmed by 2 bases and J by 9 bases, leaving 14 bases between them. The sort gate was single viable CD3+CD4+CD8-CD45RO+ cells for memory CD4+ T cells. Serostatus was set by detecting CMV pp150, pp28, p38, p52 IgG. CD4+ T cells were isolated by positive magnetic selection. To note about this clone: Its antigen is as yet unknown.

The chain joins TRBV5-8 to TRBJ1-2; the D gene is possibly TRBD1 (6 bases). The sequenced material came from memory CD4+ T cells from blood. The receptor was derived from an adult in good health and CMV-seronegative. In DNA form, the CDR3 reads TGTGCCAGCAGCTTTTGGCAGGGGAACCGCTACACCTTC. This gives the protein CASSFWQGNRYTF.